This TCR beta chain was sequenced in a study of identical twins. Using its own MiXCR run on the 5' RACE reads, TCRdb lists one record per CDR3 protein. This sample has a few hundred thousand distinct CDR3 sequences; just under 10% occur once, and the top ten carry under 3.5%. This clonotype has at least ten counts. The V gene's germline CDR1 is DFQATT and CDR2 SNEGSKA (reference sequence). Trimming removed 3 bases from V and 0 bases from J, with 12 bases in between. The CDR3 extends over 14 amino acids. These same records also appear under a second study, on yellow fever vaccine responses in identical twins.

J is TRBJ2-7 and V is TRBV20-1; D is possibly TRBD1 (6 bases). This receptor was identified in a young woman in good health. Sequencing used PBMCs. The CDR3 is CSASGAGVSYEQYF. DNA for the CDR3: TGCAGTGCTAGCGGGGCAGGGGTCTCCTACGAGCAGTACTTC.